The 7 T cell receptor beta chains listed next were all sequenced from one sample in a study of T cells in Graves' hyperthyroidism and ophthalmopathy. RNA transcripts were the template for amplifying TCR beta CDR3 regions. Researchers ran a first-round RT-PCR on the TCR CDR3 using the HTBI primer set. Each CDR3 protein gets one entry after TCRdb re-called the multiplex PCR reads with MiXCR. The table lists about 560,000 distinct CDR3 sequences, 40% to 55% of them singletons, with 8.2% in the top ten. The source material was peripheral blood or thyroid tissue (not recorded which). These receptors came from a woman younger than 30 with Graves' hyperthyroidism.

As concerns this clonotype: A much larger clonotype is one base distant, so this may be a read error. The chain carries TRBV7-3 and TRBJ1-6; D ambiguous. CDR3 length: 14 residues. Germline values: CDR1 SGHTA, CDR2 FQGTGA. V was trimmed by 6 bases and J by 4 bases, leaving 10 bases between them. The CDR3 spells CASSWEGYNSPLHF. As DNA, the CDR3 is TGTGCCAGCAGTTGGGAGGGATATAATTCACCCCTCCACTTT.

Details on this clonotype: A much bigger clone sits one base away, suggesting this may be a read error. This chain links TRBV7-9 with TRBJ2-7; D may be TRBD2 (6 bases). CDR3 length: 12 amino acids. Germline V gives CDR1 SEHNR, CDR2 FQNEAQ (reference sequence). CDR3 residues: CASSYSGYEQCF. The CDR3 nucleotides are TGTGCCAGCAGCTATAGCGGTTACGAGCAGTGCTTC.

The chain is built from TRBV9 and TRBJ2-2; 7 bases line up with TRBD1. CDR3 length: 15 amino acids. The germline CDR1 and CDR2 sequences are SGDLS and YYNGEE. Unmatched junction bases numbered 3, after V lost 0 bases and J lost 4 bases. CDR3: CASSVVSGGTGELFF. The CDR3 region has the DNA TGTGCCAGCAGCGTAGTTTCAGGGGGCACCGGGGAGCTGTTTTTT. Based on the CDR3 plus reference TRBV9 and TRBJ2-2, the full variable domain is DSGVTQTPKHLITATGQRVTLRCSPRSGDLSVYWYQQSLDQGLQFLIQYYNGEERAKGNILERFSAQQFPDLHSELNLSSLELGDSALYFCASSVVSGGTGELFFGEGSRLTVL.

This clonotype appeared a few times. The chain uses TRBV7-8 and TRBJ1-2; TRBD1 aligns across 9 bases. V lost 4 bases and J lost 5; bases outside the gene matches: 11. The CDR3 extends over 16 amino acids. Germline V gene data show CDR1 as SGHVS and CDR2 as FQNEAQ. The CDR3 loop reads CASSSRPGQGHYGYTF. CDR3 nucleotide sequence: TGTGCCAGCAGCTCCCGGCCGGGACAGGGACATTATGGCTACACCTTC. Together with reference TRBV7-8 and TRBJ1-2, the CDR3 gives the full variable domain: GAGVSQSPRYKVAKRGQDVALRCDPISGHVSLFWYQQALGQGPEFLTYFQNEAQLDKSGLPSDRFFAERPEGSVSTLKIQRTQQEDSAVYLCASSSRPGQGHYGYTFGSGTRLTVV.

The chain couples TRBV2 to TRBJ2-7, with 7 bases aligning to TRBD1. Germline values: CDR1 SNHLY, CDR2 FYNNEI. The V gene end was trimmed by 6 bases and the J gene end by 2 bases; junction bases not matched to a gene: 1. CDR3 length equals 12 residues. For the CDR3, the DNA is TGTGCCAGCAGAGACAGGGCCTACGAGCAGTACTTC. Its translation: CASRDRAYEQYF.

The CDR3 sequence is CASSWGLRFGGPRETQYF. The CDR3 DNA follows: TGTGCCAGCAGCTGGGGACTTAGGTTCGGGGGGCCACGCGAGACCCAGTACTTC. The rearrangement uses TRBV5-4 and TRBJ2-5; D may be TRBD2 (7 bases). The CDR3 runs to 18 residues. V lost 3 bases and J lost 5, with 26 bases in between. In germline, CDR1 is SGHNT, CDR2 YYREEE (reference sequence).

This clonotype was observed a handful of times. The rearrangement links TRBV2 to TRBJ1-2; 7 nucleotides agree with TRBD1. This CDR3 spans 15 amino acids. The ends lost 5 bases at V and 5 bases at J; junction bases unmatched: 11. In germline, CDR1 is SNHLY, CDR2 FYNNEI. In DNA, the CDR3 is TGTGCCAGCAGTTCTATTAGGACAGGTGCATATGGCTACACCTTC. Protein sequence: CASSSIRTGAYGYTF.